These T cell receptor beta chains were read from a single sample in a study of cytomegalovirus exposure and HLA in healthy donors. The assay was immunoSEQ multiplex PCR, and TCRdb's table has in-frame clones only and misses some. This table has 150,000 to 200,000 clones, about four fifths appearing once. Sequencing used PBMCs. These receptors all stem from a woman in her twenties or thirties in good health and CMV-seropositive. Both conserved end residues are part of each CDR3. The D gene is left open where the match is weak. Not every row has a clone size; where given, it reads once, few, many or a size class.

v_call: TRBV5-6; cdr3_length: 15; clone_size: NA; j_call: TRBJ1-6; d_call: NA; cdr3_aa: CASSLGGGNGSPLHF; cdr3_nt: TGTGCCAGCAGCTTGGGAGGAGGGAATGGTTCACCCCTCCACTTT
v_call: TRBV4-2; cdr3_length: 15; clone_size: few; j_call: TRBJ1-1; d_call: NA; cdr3_aa: CASSQDSGMNTEAFF; cdr3_nt: TGTGCCAGCAGCCAAGATTCAGGTATGAACACTGAAGCTTTCTTT
v_call: TRBV18; cdr3_length: 15; clone_size: NA; j_call: TRBJ1-6; d_call: NA; cdr3_aa: CASSPIEATLGALHF; cdr3_nt: TGTGCCAGCTCACCAATAGAGGCTACTCTCGGGGCCCTCCACTTT
v_call: TRBV5-4; cdr3_length: 13; clone_size: NA; j_call: TRBJ2-1; d_call: NA; cdr3_aa: CASIRLADNEQFF; cdr3_nt: TGTGCCAGCATCAGGCTAGCAGACAATGAGCAGTTCTTC
v_call: TRBV4-3; cdr3_length: 14; clone_size: NA; j_call: TRBJ1-2; d_call: TRBD1; cdr3_aa: CASSQETGNYGYTF; cdr3_nt: TGCGCCAGCAGCCAAGAGACAGGGAACTATGGCTACACCTTC
v_call: TRBV18; cdr3_length: 14; clone_size: NA; j_call: TRBJ2-7; d_call: NA; cdr3_aa: CASSPPHRAYEQYF; cdr3_nt: TGTGCCAGCTCACCACCGCACAGAGCCTACGAGCAGTACTTC
v_call: TRBV6-5; cdr3_length: 13; clone_size: NA; j_call: TRBJ2-5; d_call: NA; cdr3_aa: CASSFPGDETQYF; cdr3_nt: TGTGCCAGCAGTTTTCCGGGGGACGAGACCCAGTACTTC
v_call: TRBV28; cdr3_length: 15; clone_size: few; j_call: TRBJ2-1; d_call: TRBD1; cdr3_aa: CASKSGQGAYNEQFF; cdr3_nt: TGTGCCAGCAAATCGGGACAGGGGGCCTACAATGAGCAGTTCTTC
v_call: TRBV18; cdr3_length: 18; clone_size: NA; j_call: TRBJ1-3; d_call: NA; cdr3_aa: CASSPLTQGVVGGNTIYF; cdr3_nt: TGTGCCAGCTCACCGCTGACTCAGGGCGTGGTTGGTGGAAACACCATATATTTT
v_call: TRBV7-8; cdr3_length: 16; clone_size: NA; j_call: TRBJ2-6; d_call: NA; cdr3_aa: CASSANRVAGANVLTF; cdr3_nt: TGTGCCAGCAGCGCGAACAGGGTAGCTGGGGCCAACGTCCTGACTTTC
v_call: TRBV5-1; cdr3_length: 13; clone_size: NA; j_call: TRBJ2-1; d_call: NA; cdr3_aa: CATTRDSHNEQFF; cdr3_nt: TGCGCCACAACTCGAGACAGTCACAATGAGCAGTTCTTC
v_call: TRBV2; cdr3_length: 10; clone_size: NA; j_call: TRBJ2-1; d_call: NA; cdr3_aa: CAIQGVEQFF; cdr3_nt: TGTGCCATCCAGGGTGTTGAGCAGTTCTTC
v_call: TRBV5-1; cdr3_length: 15; clone_size: NA; j_call: TRBJ2-1; d_call: TRBD1; cdr3_aa: CASSSAGGPYNEQFF; cdr3_nt: TGCGCCAGCAGCTCAGCAGGGGGACCCTACAATGAGCAGTTCTTC
v_call: TRBV7-9; cdr3_length: 17; clone_size: NA; j_call: TRBJ2-1; d_call: NA; cdr3_aa: CASSLPNVGWGDNEQFF; cdr3_nt: TGTGCCAGCAGCTTACCCAACGTGGGGTGGGGGGACAATGAGCAGTTCTTC
v_call: TRBV15; cdr3_length: 15; clone_size: once; j_call: TRBJ2-7; d_call: NA; cdr3_aa: CATSRITGVAPEQYF; cdr3_nt: TGTGCCACCAGCAGGATAACAGGTGTAGCTCCCGAGCAGTACTTC
v_call: TRBV19; cdr3_length: 15; clone_size: NA; j_call: TRBJ1-5; d_call: NA; cdr3_aa: CASSPLGGREQPQHF; cdr3_nt: TGTGCCAGTAGTCCCCTCGGAGGGAGGGAACAGCCCCAGCATTTT
v_call: TRBV7-3; cdr3_length: 16; clone_size: NA; j_call: TRBJ2-5; d_call: NA; cdr3_aa: CASSLEPSSQRETQYF; cdr3_nt: TGTGCCAGCAGCTTAGAGCCTAGCTCCCAAAGAGAGACCCAGTACTTC
v_call: TRBV6-5; cdr3_length: 15; clone_size: few; j_call: TRBJ2-2; d_call: NA; cdr3_aa: CASSYRGPNTGELFF; cdr3_nt: TGTGCCAGCAGTTACCGGGGTCCGAACACCGGGGAGCTGTTTTTT
v_call: TRBV7-9; cdr3_length: 13; clone_size: NA; j_call: TRBJ2-7; d_call: TRBD1; cdr3_aa: CASSGQVKGEQYF; cdr3_nt: TGTGCCAGCAGTGGACAGGTGAAGGGCGAGCAGTACTTC
v_call: TRBV10-1; cdr3_length: 13; clone_size: NA; j_call: TRBJ2-3; d_call: NA; cdr3_aa: CASSGVGTDTQYF; cdr3_nt: TGCGCCAGCAGTGGAGTAGGCACAGATACGCAGTATTTT
v_call: TRBV13; cdr3_length: 14; clone_size: NA; j_call: TRBJ2-5; d_call: TRBD2; cdr3_aa: CASSTSGGEETQYF; cdr3_nt: TGTGCCAGCAGCACAAGCGGGGGGGAAGAGACCCAGTACTTC
v_call: TRBV4-3; cdr3_length: 14; clone_size: few; j_call: TRBJ2-7; d_call: NA; cdr3_aa: CASSQSGDISEQYF; cdr3_nt: TGCGCCAGCAGCCAGTCTGGGGACATCTCCGAGCAGTACTTC
v_call: TRBV4-1; cdr3_length: 14; clone_size: NA; j_call: TRBJ1-2; d_call: NA; cdr3_aa: CASSQDFGSRGYTF; cdr3_nt: TGCGCCAGCAGCCAAGATTTTGGGTCTAGAGGCTACACCTTC
v_call: TRBV18; cdr3_length: 16; clone_size: NA; j_call: TRBJ1-3; d_call: TRBD1; cdr3_aa: CASPSPGQRSGNTIYF; cdr3_nt: TGTGCCAGCCCAAGTCCGGGACAGCGCTCTGGAAACACCATATATTTT
v_call: TRBV10-3; cdr3_length: 14; clone_size: NA; j_call: TRBJ1-3; d_call: NA; cdr3_aa: CAAWGGSSGNTIYF; cdr3_nt: TGTGCCGCATGGGGGGGGTCCTCTGGAAACACCATATATTTT
v_call: TRBV2; cdr3_length: 14; clone_size: NA; j_call: TRBJ1-5; d_call: NA; cdr3_aa: CASSVWTDDQPQHF; cdr3_nt: TGTGCCAGCAGTGTTTGGACAGATGATCAGCCCCAGCATTTT
v_call: TRBV10-3; cdr3_length: 14; clone_size: NA; j_call: TRBJ2-3; d_call: NA; cdr3_aa: CAITAGTATDTQYF; cdr3_nt: TGTGCCATCACGGCGGGGACAGCCACAGATACGCAGTATTTT
v_call: TRBV25-1; cdr3_length: 14; clone_size: NA; j_call: TRBJ2-1; d_call: NA; cdr3_aa: CASSAWDSHNEQFF; cdr3_nt: TGTGCCAGCAGTGCCTGGGACTCTCACAATGAGCAGTTCTTC
v_call: TRBV7-3; cdr3_length: 13; clone_size: once; j_call: TRBJ1-1; d_call: NA; cdr3_aa: CASSSDRNTEAFF; cdr3_nt: TGTGCCAGCAGTTCCGACAGAAACACTGAAGCTTTCTTT
v_call: TRBV6-6; cdr3_length: 12; clone_size: once; j_call: TRBJ1-1; d_call: TRBD1; cdr3_aa: CAEGTGDTEAFF; cdr3_nt: TGTGCCGAAGGAACAGGGGACACTGAGGCTTTCTTT
v_call: TRBV23-1; cdr3_length: 17; clone_size: NA; j_call: TRBJ2-1; d_call: NA; cdr3_aa: CASSRGWTTSSVNEQFF; cdr3_nt: TGCGCCAGCAGTCGAGGGTGGACGACATCCTCGGTGAATGAGCAGTTCTTC
v_call: TRBV18; cdr3_length: 15; clone_size: NA; j_call: TRBJ1-2; d_call: TRBD1; cdr3_aa: CASSPGDRKTYGYTF; cdr3_nt: TGTGCCAGCTCACCCGGGGACAGGAAGACCTATGGCTACACCTTC
v_call: TRBV5-1; cdr3_length: 13; clone_size: NA; j_call: TRBJ1-3; d_call: NA; cdr3_aa: CASSLGTGNTIYF; cdr3_nt: TGCGCCAGCAGCTTGGGGACAGGAAACACCATATATTTT
v_call: TRBV18; cdr3_length: 15; clone_size: NA; j_call: TRBJ1-1; d_call: NA; cdr3_aa: CASSPLLVAGPEAFF; cdr3_nt: TGTGCCAGCTCACCACTCCTTGTAGCGGGACCTGAAGCTTTCTTT
v_call: TRBV27; cdr3_length: 21; clone_size: NA; j_call: TRBJ1-5; d_call: TRBD1; cdr3_aa: CASSPKGVRDRADIGNQPQHF; cdr3_nt: TGTGCCAGCAGTCCGAAAGGAGTCCGGGACAGGGCCGATATTGGCAATCAGCCCCAGCATTTT
v_call: TRBV7-9; cdr3_length: 14; clone_size: NA; j_call: TRBJ2-7; d_call: TRBD1; cdr3_aa: CASSSDRGHDEQYF; cdr3_nt: TGTGCCAGCAGCTCTGACAGGGGGCATGACGAGCAGTACTTC
v_call: TRBV5-6; cdr3_length: 17; clone_size: NA; j_call: TRBJ1-2; d_call: NA; cdr3_aa: CASSFGVGSRTIYGYTF; cdr3_nt: TGTGCCAGCAGCTTTGGAGTAGGTTCCCGAACGATCTATGGCTACACCTTC
v_call: TRBV2; cdr3_length: 13; clone_size: NA; j_call: TRBJ2-7; d_call: NA; cdr3_aa: CASSEWSAYEQYF; cdr3_nt: TGTGCCAGCAGTGAGTGGAGCGCCTACGAGCAGTACTTC
v_call: TRBV11-2; cdr3_length: 12; clone_size: NA; j_call: TRBJ1-2; d_call: NA; cdr3_aa: CASRGANYGYTF; cdr3_nt: TGTGCCAGCCGGGGGGCAAACTATGGCTACACCTTC
v_call: TRBV6-5; cdr3_length: 16; clone_size: NA; j_call: TRBJ1-5; d_call: NA; cdr3_aa: CASSYSKGGINQPQHF; cdr3_nt: TGTGCCAGCAGTTACTCGAAGGGGGGGATCAATCAGCCCCAGCATTTT
v_call: TRBV27; cdr3_length: 15; clone_size: NA; j_call: TRBJ1-1; d_call: NA; cdr3_aa: CASRSDQGFGTEAFF; cdr3_nt: TGTGCCAGCAGGTCAGATCAGGGATTTGGCACTGAAGCTTTCTTT
v_call: TRBV19; cdr3_length: 13; clone_size: NA; j_call: TRBJ2-7; d_call: NA; cdr3_aa: CASNRKNSDEQYF; cdr3_nt: TGTGCCAGTAACAGAAAAAACTCCGACGAGCAGTACTTC
v_call: TRBV5-6; cdr3_length: 16; clone_size: NA; j_call: TRBJ1-6; d_call: NA; cdr3_aa: CASSLPSGGGNSPLHF; cdr3_nt: TGTGCCAGCAGCTTACCAAGCGGGGGAGGTAATTCACCCCTCCACTTT
v_call: TRBV7-6; cdr3_length: 13; clone_size: NA; j_call: TRBJ1-4; d_call: NA; cdr3_aa: CASSLGPGEKLFF; cdr3_nt: TGTGCCAGCAGCTTAGGACCGGGTGAAAAACTGTTTTTT